The 11 T cell receptor beta chains below were found in one sample sequenced in a study of metastatic and nonmetastatic thyroid tumors. Thyroid surgery had not been preceded by any treatment in any patient. TCRdb re-called the PCR reads with MiXCR. The data contain roughly 30,000 clones, less than 4% of them seen just once; the ten biggest clones take up 3.2%. The source material was blood. All receptors derive from a male donor with papillary thyroid cancer or a benign thyroid nodule (not recorded which). Some clones in this sample may be carry-over from other donors' samples.

Many counts were recorded for this clone. This may come from a read error, since a much larger clone is one base off. The chain links TRBV6-5 to TRBJ2-1, with a tentative D call TRBD1 (5 bases). Germline V CDR1 and CDR2: MNHEY, SVGAGI. The CDR3 runs 16 residues. The CDR3 loop reads CASSYLGQDSYSEQFF. The CDR3 DNA sequence: TGTGCCAGCAGTTACTTGGGGCAAGACTCCTACAGTGAGCAGTTCTTC.

V and J are TRBV6-4 and TRBJ2-6; D possibly matches TRBD1 or TRBD2 (6 bases each). The germline V gene encodes CDR1 MRHNA and CDR2 SNTAGT. This CDR3 has 16 amino acids. The germline V and J ends were trimmed by 7 bases and 10 bases, with 23 bases remaining between them. As DNA, the CDR3 is TGTGCCAGCAACGGAGGGACACGCTCTGAGGCAAACGTCCTGACTTTC. Its protein is CASNGGTRSEANVLTF.

V is TRBV6-2 or TRBV6-3 and J is TRBJ1-5; 11 positions match TRBD1. Germline CDR1 and CDR2: MNHEY and SVGEGT. V was pared by 6 bases and J by 6 bases, with 7 bases of the junction left unmatched. CDR3 size: 15 residues. CDR3 sequence reads: CASRPTGTGGQPQHF. The CDR3 nucleotides read TGTGCCAGCAGACCTACCGGGACAGGGGGTCAGCCCCAGCATTTT.

This clone came up many times. V is TRBV4-1 and J is TRBJ2-6, with D possibly being TRBD2 (6 bases). Germline V gene sequence: CDR1 MGHRA, CDR2 YSYEKL. The CDR3 is 14 amino acids. V was shortened by 0 bases and J by 9 bases, with 9 bases between the two germline ends. CDR3 loop: CASSQDREVNVLTF. The DNA for the CDR3 is TGCGCCAGCAGCCAAGACAGGGAGGTCAACGTCCTGACTTTC.

Sample share makes this clone medium-sized. This chain uses TRBV6-1 with TRBJ1-2, with D possibly being TRBD1 (5 bases). Trimming pared 5 bases from V and 2 bases from J, leaving 18 bases between. CDR3 size: 16 residues. CDR1 MNHNS and CDR2 SASEGT come from the germline V gene. CDR3 protein: CASSPTPRGFNYGYTF. The CDR3 coding sequence is TGTGCCAGCAGTCCAACTCCGCGGGGGTTCAACTATGGCTACACCTTC.

By share of the sample, this clone is medium-sized (0.01 to 0.1%). The chain links TRBV20-1 to TRBJ2-7; D may be TRBD1 or TRBD2 (5 bases each). CDR1 DFQATT and CDR2 SNEGSKA come from the germline V gene (reference sequence). The CDR3 covers 12 residues. The V gene lost 5 bases and the J gene lost 6 bases, with 14 bases spanning the gap. CDR3 in DNA: TGCAGTGCTGGCCAGGGTGGGGGCGAGCAGTACTTC. It codes for CSAGQGGGEQYF.

In its sample, this clone was seen many times. The chain uses TRBV20-1 and TRBJ2-7; 7 bases fit TRBD2. This CDR3 spans 14 amino acids. Germline lookup yields CDR1 DFQATT and CDR2 SNEGSKA (reference sequence). Germline trimming cut 2 bases from V and 0 bases from J; bases unmatched to any gene: 4. CDR3 loop: CSARLAESSYEQYF. CDR3 in DNA: TGCAGTGCTAGACTAGCGGAGAGCTCCTACGAGCAGTACTTC.

This chain uses TRBV6-2 or TRBV6-3 with TRBJ1-6; no firm D call. Germline V gene sequence: CDR1 MNHEY, CDR2 SVGEGT. V lost 6 bases and J 10 bases, leaving 22 bases between the germline ends. The CDR3 is made up of 16 amino acids. The CDR3 reads CASSSLPGKTKSPLHF. The DNA of the CDR3 is TGTGCCAGCAGCTCACTCCCCGGGAAGACCAAGTCACCCCTCCACTTT.

This clone was counted between two and nine times. The chain is built from TRBV14 and TRBJ1-5, with TRBD1 matching 8 bases. This CDR3 has 14 residues. The germline gives CDR1 SGHDN, CDR2 FVKESK. V trimming: 4 bases; J trimming: 8 bases; junction bases outside the gene matches: 7. CDR3 bases: TGTGCCAGCAGCCGGACAGGGACTTTGGAGCCCCAGCATTTT. Translated, it gives CASSRTGTLEPQHF.

The chain carries TRBV6-2 or TRBV6-3 and TRBJ2-3; D is perhaps TRBD1 (5 bases). The CDR3 spans 13 residues. V was pared by 7 bases and J by 2 bases, with 10 bases between. The germline V gene has CDR1 MNHEY and CDR2 SVGEGT. CDR3 protein: CASKRGFTDTQYF. The CDR3 nucleotides are TGTGCCAGCAAAAGGGGCTTCACAGATACGCAGTATTTT.

The V call is TRBV6-2 or TRBV6-3, the J call TRBJ2-7, with 9 bases matching TRBD1. Germline trimming cut 6 bases from V and 2 bases from J; bases unmatched to any gene: 11. The CDR3 has 16 residues. Per germline, CDR1 MNHEY and CDR2 SVGEGT. CDR3 sequence (DNA): TGTGCCAGCAGAACCCCCTCCGGGACAGGGCCCTACGAGCAGTACTTC. Translation: CASRTPSGTGPYEQYF.